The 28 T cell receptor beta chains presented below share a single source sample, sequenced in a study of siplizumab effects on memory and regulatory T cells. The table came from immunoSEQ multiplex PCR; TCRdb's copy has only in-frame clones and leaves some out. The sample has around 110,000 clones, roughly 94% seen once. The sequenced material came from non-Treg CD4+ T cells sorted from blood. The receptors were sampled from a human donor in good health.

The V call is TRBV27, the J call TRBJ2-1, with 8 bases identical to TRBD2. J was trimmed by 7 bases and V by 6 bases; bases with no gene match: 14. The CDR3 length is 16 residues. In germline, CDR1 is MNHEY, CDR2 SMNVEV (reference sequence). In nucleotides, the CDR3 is TGTGCCAGCAGCCCTCTGGGTGTTAGCGGGAAAAATGAGCAGTTCTTC. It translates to CASSPLGVSGKNEQFF.

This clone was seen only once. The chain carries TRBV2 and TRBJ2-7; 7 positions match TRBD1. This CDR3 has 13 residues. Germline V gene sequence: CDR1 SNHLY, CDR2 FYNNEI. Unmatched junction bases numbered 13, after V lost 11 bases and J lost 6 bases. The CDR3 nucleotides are TGTGCCGCGAAGCCTGCTGACAGGGTCGAGCAGTACTTC. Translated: CAAKPADRVEQYF.

CDR3: CASSLALAGELFF. The CDR3 DNA is TGTGCCAGCAGCTTAGCCCTAGCGGGGGAGCTGTTTTTT. This chain links TRBV11-2 with TRBJ2-2; TRBD2 is a possible D gene (6 bases). V lost 1 base to trimming and J lost 8 bases, with 8 bases between them. CDR1 SGHAT and CDR2 FQNNGV come from the germline V gene. The CDR3 sequence is 13 residues long.

The CDR3 region is CASTRASLVNTGELFF. The CDR3 DNA follows: TGTGCCAGCACCCGGGCCTCGCTGGTGAACACCGGGGAGCTGTTTTTT. The rearrangement uses TRBV27 and TRBJ2-2; D uncertain. CDR1 MNHEY and CDR2 SMNVEV come from the germline V gene (reference sequence). The CDR3 has 16 amino acids. Trimming stripped 7 bases from V and 1 base from J, with 16 bases between.

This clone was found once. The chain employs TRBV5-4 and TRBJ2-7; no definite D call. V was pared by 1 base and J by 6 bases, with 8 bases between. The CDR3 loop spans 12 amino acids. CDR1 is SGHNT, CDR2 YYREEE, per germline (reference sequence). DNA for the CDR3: TGTGCCAGCAGCTTGACGACCAGCGAGCAGTACTTC. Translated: CASSLTTSEQYF.

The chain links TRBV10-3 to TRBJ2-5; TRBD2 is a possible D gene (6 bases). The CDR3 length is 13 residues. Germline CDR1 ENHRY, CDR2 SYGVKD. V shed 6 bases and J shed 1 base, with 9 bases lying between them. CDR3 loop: CAISVSGQETQYF. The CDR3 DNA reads TGTGCCATCAGCGTTAGCGGCCAAGAGACCCAGTACTTC.

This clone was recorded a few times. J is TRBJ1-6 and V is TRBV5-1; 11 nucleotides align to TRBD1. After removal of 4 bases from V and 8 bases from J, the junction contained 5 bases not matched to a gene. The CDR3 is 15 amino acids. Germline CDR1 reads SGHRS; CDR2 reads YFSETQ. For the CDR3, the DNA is TGCGCCAGCAGCCCCGGGACAGGGGGACATTCACCCCTCCACTTT. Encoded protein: CASSPGTGGHSPLHF. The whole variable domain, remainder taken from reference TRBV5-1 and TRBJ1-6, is KAGVTQTPRYLIKTRGQQVTLSCSPISGHRSVSWYQQTPGQGLQFLFEYFSETQRNKGNFPGRFSGRQFSNSRSEMNVSTLELGDSALYLCASSPGTGGHSPLHFGNGTRLTVT.

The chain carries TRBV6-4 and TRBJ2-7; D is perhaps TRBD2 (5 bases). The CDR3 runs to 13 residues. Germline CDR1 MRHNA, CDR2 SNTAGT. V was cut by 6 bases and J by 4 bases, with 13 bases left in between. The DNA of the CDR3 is TGTGCCAGCAGGAGGACTCTGGGTTACGAGCAGTACTTC. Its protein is CASRRTLGYEQYF.

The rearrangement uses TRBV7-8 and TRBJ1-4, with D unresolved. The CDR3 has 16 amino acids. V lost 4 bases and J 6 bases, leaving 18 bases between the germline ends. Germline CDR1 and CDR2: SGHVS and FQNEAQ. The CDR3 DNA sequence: TGTGCCAGCAGCTCAAACTCGGGAATACTTTATGAAAAACTGTTTTTT. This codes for CASSSNSGILYEKLFF.

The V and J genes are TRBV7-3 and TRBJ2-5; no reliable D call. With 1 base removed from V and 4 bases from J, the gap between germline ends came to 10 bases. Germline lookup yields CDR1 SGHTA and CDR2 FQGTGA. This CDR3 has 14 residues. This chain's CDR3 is CASSLNSIGETQYF. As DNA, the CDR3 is TGTGCCAGCAGCTTAAATTCGATCGGAGAGACCCAGTACTTC.

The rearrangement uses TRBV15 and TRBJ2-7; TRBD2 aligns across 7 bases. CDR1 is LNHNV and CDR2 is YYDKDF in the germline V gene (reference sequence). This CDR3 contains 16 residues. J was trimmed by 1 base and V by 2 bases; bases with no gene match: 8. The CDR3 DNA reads TGTGCCACCAGCAGAATTTGGGCTAGCGGTTCCTACGAGCAGTACTTC. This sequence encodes CATSRIWASGSYEQYF.

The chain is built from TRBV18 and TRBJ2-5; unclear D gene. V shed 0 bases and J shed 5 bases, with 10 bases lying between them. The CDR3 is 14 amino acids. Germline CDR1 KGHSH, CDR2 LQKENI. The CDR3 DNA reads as TGTGCCAGCTCACCACCCAGTCTAGTGGAGACCCAGTACTTC. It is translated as CASSPPSLVETQYF.

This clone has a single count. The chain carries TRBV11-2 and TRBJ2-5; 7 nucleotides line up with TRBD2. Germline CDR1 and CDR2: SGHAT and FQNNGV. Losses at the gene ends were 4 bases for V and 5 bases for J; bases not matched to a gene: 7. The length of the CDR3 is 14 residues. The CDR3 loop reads CASSSNGGEETQYF. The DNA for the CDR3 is TGTGCCAGCAGCTCTAATGGGGGGGAGGAGACCCAGTACTTC. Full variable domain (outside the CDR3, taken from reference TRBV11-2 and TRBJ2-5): EAGVAQSPRYKIIEKRQSVAFWCNPISGHATLYWYQQILGQGPKLLIQFQNNGVVDDSQLPKDRFSAERLKGVDSTLKIQPAKLEDSAVYLCASSSNGGEETQYFGPGTRLLVL.

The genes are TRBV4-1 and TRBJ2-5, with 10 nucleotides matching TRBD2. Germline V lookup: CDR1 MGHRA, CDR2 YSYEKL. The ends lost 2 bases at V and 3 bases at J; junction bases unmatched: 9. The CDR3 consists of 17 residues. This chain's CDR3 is CASSQILAGVTKETQYF. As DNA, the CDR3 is TGCGCCAGCAGCCAAATCCTAGCGGGGGTGACAAAAGAGACCCAGTACTTC.

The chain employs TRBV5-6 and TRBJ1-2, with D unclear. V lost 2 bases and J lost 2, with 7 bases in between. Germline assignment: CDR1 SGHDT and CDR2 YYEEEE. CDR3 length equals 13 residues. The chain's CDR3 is CASSFLSNYGYTF. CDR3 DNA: TGTGCCAGCAGCTTTCTGTCCAACTATGGCTACACCTTC.

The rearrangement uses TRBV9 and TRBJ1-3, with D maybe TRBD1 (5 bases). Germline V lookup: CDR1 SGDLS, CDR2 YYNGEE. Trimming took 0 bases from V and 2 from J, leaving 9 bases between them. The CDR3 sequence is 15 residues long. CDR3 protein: CASSVVSGPGNTIYF. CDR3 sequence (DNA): TGTGCCAGCAGCGTAGTTTCGGGGCCTGGAAACACCATATATTTT.

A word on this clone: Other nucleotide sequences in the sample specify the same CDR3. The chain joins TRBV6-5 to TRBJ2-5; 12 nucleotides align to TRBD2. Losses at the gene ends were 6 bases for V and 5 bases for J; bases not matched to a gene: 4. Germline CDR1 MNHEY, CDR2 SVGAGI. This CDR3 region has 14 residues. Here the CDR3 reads CASRRLAGEETQYF. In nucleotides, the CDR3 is TGTGCCAGCAGAAGACTAGCGGGGGAGGAGACCCAGTACTTC.

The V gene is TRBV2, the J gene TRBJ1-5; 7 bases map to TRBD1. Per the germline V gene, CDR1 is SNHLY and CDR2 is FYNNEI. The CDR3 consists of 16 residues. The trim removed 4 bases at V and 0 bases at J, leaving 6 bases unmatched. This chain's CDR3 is CASSVTGVYSNQPQHF. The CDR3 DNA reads TGTGCCAGCAGTGTAACAGGGGTATATAGCAATCAGCCCCAGCATTTT.

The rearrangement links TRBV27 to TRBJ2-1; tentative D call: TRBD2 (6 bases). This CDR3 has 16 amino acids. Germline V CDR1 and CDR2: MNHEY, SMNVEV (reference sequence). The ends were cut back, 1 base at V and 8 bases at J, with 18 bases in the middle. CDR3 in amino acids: CASSLLRAPTRDEQFF. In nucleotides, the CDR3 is TGTGCCAGCAGTTTATTAAGGGCTCCGACTAGGGATGAGCAGTTCTTC.

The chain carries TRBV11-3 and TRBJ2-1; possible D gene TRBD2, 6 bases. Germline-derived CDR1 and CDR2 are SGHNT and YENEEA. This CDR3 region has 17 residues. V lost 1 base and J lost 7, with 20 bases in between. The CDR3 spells CASSLGQPGLAKNEQFF. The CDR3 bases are TGTGCCAGCAGCTTAGGTCAACCGGGACTCGCTAAGAATGAGCAGTTCTTC.

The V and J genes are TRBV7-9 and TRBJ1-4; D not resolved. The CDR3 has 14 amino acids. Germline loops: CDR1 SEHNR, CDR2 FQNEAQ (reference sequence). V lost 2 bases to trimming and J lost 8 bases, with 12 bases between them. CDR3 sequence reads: CASSLLLDQEKLFF. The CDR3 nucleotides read TGTGCCAGCAGCTTATTGCTGGACCAAGAAAAACTGTTTTTT.

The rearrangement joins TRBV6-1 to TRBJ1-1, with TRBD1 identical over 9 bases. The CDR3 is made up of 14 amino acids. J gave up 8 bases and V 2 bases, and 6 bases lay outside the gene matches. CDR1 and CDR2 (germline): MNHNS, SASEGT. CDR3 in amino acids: CASSEYRGRFEAFF. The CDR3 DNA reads TGTGCCAGCAGTGAATACAGGGGGCGCTTCGAAGCTTTCTTT.

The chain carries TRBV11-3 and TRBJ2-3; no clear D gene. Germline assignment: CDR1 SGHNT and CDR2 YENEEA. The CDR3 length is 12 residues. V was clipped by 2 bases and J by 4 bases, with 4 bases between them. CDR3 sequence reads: CASSLRPDTQYF. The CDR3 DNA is TGTGCCAGCAGCTTACGACCAGATACGCAGTATTTT.

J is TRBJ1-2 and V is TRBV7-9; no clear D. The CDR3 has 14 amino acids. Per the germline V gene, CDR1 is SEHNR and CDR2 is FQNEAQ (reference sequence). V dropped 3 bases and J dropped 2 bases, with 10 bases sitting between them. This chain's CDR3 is CASSLRTGNYGYTF. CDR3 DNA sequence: TGTGCCAGCAGCTTGAGGACGGGAAACTATGGCTACACCTTC.

The CDR3 is CASSLRWAGTGAVSGYF. CDR3 nucleotide sequence: TGTGCCAGCAGCTTAAGATGGGCCGGGACAGGGGCCGTGAGTGGGTACTTC. The chain links TRBV7-8 to TRBJ2-5; 10 bases match TRBD1. The junction had 19 bases not matched to a gene; V was cut back by 2 bases and J by 13 bases. The CDR3 is 17 amino acids. Germline CDR1 and CDR2: SGHVS and FQNEAQ.

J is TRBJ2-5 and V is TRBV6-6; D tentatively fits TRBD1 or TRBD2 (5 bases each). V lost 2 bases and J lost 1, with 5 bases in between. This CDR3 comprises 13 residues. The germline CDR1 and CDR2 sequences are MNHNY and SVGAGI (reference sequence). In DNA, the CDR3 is TGTGCCAGCAGTTACGGGGGCCAAGAGACCCAGTACTTC. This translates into CASSYGGQETQYF.

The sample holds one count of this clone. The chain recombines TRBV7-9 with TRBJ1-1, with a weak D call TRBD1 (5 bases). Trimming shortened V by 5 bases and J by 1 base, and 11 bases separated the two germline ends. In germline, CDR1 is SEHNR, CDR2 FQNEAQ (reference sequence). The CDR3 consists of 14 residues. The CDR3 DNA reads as TGTGCCAGCAGCCTGCTCGGGACGAACACTGAAGCTTTCTTT. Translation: CASSLLGTNTEAFF.

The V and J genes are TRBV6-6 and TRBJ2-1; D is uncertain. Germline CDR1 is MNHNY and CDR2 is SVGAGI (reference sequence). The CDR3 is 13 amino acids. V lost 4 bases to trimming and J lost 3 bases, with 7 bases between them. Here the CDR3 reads CASSLARYNEQFF. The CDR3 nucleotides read TGTGCCAGCAGTTTAGCACGCTACAATGAGCAGTTCTTC.